Listed here are 24 T cell receptor beta chains from one sample, sequenced in a study of blood T cell repertoires in COVID-19. Profiled with immunoSEQ multiplex PCR; TCRdb holds only in-frame clones, not every one. The data hold roughly 320,000 clones, with around 87% observed a single time. The sequenced sample was peripheral blood. The receptors were sampled from a man aged 65 to 85 with acute or convalescent COVID-19.

This clone is a singleton in its sample. The J gene is TRBJ2-7, the V gene TRBV5-1; a possible D gene is TRBD2 (6 bases). In germline, CDR1 is SGHRS, CDR2 YFSETQ. The V gene lost 0 bases and the J gene lost 0 bases, with 10 bases spanning the gap. The CDR3 covers 15 residues. The chain's CDR3 is CASSLVVGGSYEQYF. For the CDR3, the DNA is TGCGCCAGCAGCTTGGTTGTCGGGGGCTCCTACGAGCAGTACTTC.

A single count supports this clone. The V call is TRBV28, the J call TRBJ1-4, with D tentatively TRBD1 (6 bases). Germline V CDR1 and CDR2: MDHEN, SYDVKM. The CDR3 is made up of 15 amino acids. The V and J ends lost 5 bases and 11 bases respectively, with 21 bases between them. CDR3 protein: CASSRQSWGPGKLFF. CDR3 coding DNA: TGTGCCAGCAGTCGCCAAAGCTGGGGGCCTGGGAAACTGTTTTTT.

This clone was counted a few times. This sequence joins TRBV19 and TRBJ1-5; D is unclear. CDR1 is LNHDA, CDR2 SQIVND, per germline (reference sequence). V lost 5 bases and J 2 bases, leaving 10 bases between the germline ends. The CDR3 length is 14 residues. The CDR3 nucleotides read TGTGCCAGTAGTTTCCAGCGGGGCAATCAGCCCCAGCATTTT. Its protein is CASSFQRGNQPQHF.

The V and J genes are TRBV6-5 and TRBJ1-3, with D maybe TRBD1 (5 bases). Looked up from germline, CDR1 is MNHEY and CDR2 is SVGAGI. This CDR3 contains 16 residues. V was trimmed by 2 bases and J by 0 bases, leaving 11 bases between them. This CDR3 is CASSYTRTPSGNTIYF. DNA of the CDR3: TGTGCCAGCAGTTACACTCGGACACCCTCTGGAAACACCATATATTTT.

The CDR3: CASSYTGLAYEQYF. CDR3 DNA sequence: TGTGCCAGCAGTTACACGGGACTAGCCTACGAGCAGTACTTC. The chain combines TRBV6-6 with TRBJ2-7; 8 bases fit TRBD2. CDR1 is MNHNY and CDR2 is SVGAGI in the germline V gene (reference sequence). V lost 2 bases and J lost 2; bases outside the gene matches: 2. The CDR3 covers 14 residues.

The genes are TRBV28 and TRBJ1-5; D call uncertain. V was clipped by 2 bases and J by 7 bases, with 6 bases between them. Germline V CDR1 and CDR2: MDHEN, SYDVKM. CDR3 length: 12 amino acids. The CDR3: CASSLQAQPQHF. In nucleotides, the CDR3 is TGTGCCAGCAGTTTACAGGCGCAGCCCCAGCATTTT.

The CDR3 region is CASSSRQHNEQFF. The CDR3 nucleotides are TGTGCCAGCAGTTCAAGACAGCACAATGAGCAGTTCTTC. The chain joins TRBV6-2 or TRBV6-3 to TRBJ2-1; tentative D call: TRBD1 (5 bases). This CDR3 region has 13 residues. From germline, CDR1 is MNHEY and CDR2 SVGEGT. V was cut by 4 bases and J by 5 bases, with 9 bases left in between.

This rearrangement joins TRBV5-4 to TRBJ2-1, with TRBD2 matching over 7 bases. The length of the CDR3 is 16 residues. Germline-derived CDR1 and CDR2 are SGHNT and YYREEE (reference sequence). V trimming: 2 bases; J trimming: 5 bases; junction bases outside the gene matches: 10. In DNA, the CDR3 is TGTGCCAGCAGCTTACCGGGAGGTGGGATAAACAATGAGCAGTTCTTC. Translated, it gives CASSLPGGGINNEQFF. The variable domain in full, with the rest retrieved from reference TRBV5-4 and TRBJ2-1, is ETGVTQSPTHLIKTRGQQVTLRCSSQSGHNTVSWYQQALGQGPQFIFQYYREEENGRGNFPPRFSGLQFPNYSSELNVNALELDDSALYLCASSLPGGGINNEQFFGPGTRLTVL.

The CDR3 nucleotides read TGTGCCAGCAGCCCCCAGACAGGGATGAACACTGAAGCTTTCTTT. This encodes CASSPQTGMNTEAFF. The rearrangement links TRBV7-2 to TRBJ1-1; 7 bases are shared with TRBD1. Losses at the gene ends were 5 bases for V and 0 bases for J; bases not matched to a gene: 6. The CDR3 totals 15 residues. Germline CDR1 SGHTA, CDR2 FQGNSA. Full variable domain (missing parts from reference TRBV7-2 and TRBJ1-1): GAGVSQSPSNKVTEKGKDVELRCDPISGHTALYWYRQSLGQGLEFLIYFQGNSAPDKSGLPSDRFSAERTGGSVSTLTIQRTQQEDSAVYLCASSPQTGMNTEAFFGQGTRLTVV.

This chain uses TRBV3-1 (or the pseudogene TRBV3-2) with TRBJ2-2; a possible D gene is TRBD2 (6 bases). The germline V gene encodes CDR1 LGHDT and CDR2 YNNKEL (reference sequence). The V end was cut by 4 bases, the J end by 2 bases, with 11 bases between. There are 15 residues in the CDR3. The CDR3 here is CASSLDGLNTGELFF. As DNA, the CDR3 is TGTGCCAGCAGCCTAGATGGACTAAACACCGGGGAGCTGTTTTTT.

The chain combines TRBV6-6 with TRBJ2-2; D possibly corresponds to TRBD1 (5 bases). The CDR3 loop spans 16 amino acids. Germline V lookup: CDR1 MNHNY, CDR2 SVGAGI (reference sequence). V shed 7 bases and J shed 4 bases, with 19 bases lying between them. CDR3 in DNA: TGTGCCAGCACCAGCCCGACAGAGCATTCCACCGGGGAGCTGTTTTTT. It encodes CASTSPTEHSTGELFF.

This chain connects TRBV3-1 (or the pseudogene TRBV3-2) to TRBJ2-7; D is uncertain. The CDR3 extends over 11 amino acids. V lost 2 bases, J lost 6 bases, and 5 bases lay in between. CDR1 and CDR2 (germline): LGHDT, YNNKEL (reference sequence). CDR3 nucleotides: TGTGCCAGCAGCCAATTCCGCGAGCAGTACTTC. Amino acids: CASSQFREQYF.

The chain uses TRBV28 and TRBJ2-7, with D unclear. V was shortened by 7 bases and J by 3 bases, with 10 bases between the two germline ends. The germline V gene encodes CDR1 MDHEN and CDR2 SYDVKM. CDR3 length equals 12 residues. In nucleotides, the CDR3 is TGTGCCAGCAATGTACCGAGCTACGAGCAGTACTTC. Residues: CASNVPSYEQYF.

The genes are TRBV29-1 and TRBJ1-4; possible D gene TRBD1, 5 bases. V lost 6 bases and J 1 base, leaving 6 bases between the germline ends. The germline CDR1 and CDR2 sequences are SQVTM and ANQGSEA. The CDR3 totals 12 residues. CDR3 amino acids: CSVQGTNEKLFF. Here the CDR3 DNA reads TGCAGCGTGCAGGGAACTAATGAAAAACTGTTTTTT.

The V and J genes are TRBV7-2 and TRBJ1-2, with D possibly being TRBD1 (6 bases). Germline lookup yields CDR1 SGHTA and CDR2 FQGNSA. The CDR3 is 14 residues long. V lost 8 bases to trimming and J lost 8 bases, with 21 bases between them. In nucleotides, the CDR3 is TGTGCCAGCTCAGCGGGGGGCTCCCAGGGGGGCTACACCTTC. This sequence encodes CASSAGGSQGGYTF. The complete variable domain, with remaining parts taken from reference TRBV7-2 and TRBJ1-2, reads GAGVSQSPSNKVTEKGKDVELRCDPISGHTALYWYRQSLGQGLEFLIYFQGNSAPDKSGLPSDRFSAERTGGSVSTLTIQRTQQEDSAVYLCASSAGGSQGGYTFGSGTRLTVV.

The chain combines TRBV6-5 with TRBJ1-2, with TRBD1 matching over 8 bases. The length of the CDR3 is 12 residues. Trimming removed 2 bases from V and 10 bases from J; junction bases left unmatched: 3. Germline assignment: CDR1 MNHEY and CDR2 SVGAGI. The CDR3 region has the DNA TGTGCCAGCAGTTACGGACAGGGCTCCTACACCTTC. This translates into CASSYGQGSYTF.

This chain joins TRBV7-2 and TRBJ1-2; tentative D call: TRBD1 (5 bases). Per the germline V gene, CDR1 is SGHTA and CDR2 is FQGNSA. The V gene lost 6 bases and the J gene lost 4 bases, with 9 bases spanning the gap. The CDR3 spans 12 residues. CDR3 bases: TGTGCCAGCAGTAGACAGACCTATGGCTACACCTTC. Its protein is CASSRQTYGYTF.

This clone has more than one count but fewer than ten. This chain connects TRBV6-6 to TRBJ1-1; D is perhaps TRBD1 (6 bases). V was shortened by 6 bases and J by 5 bases, with 13 bases between the two germline ends. Per the germline V gene, CDR1 is MNHNY and CDR2 is SVGAGI (reference sequence). CDR3 length equals 13 residues. Written as DNA, the CDR3 is TGTGCCAGCAGCAATTCAGGGGTTACTGAAGCTTTCTTT. Its protein is CASSNSGVTEAFF.

The chain joins TRBV4-2 to TRBJ2-5; TRBD1 matches 11 bases. CDR3 size: 17 residues. CDR1 and CDR2 from the germline V gene are LGHNA and YNFKEQ. J was trimmed by 4 bases and V by 0 bases; bases with no gene match: 7. CDR3 DNA: TGTGCCAGCAGCCAAGACCCAAGGACAGGGGGCGGAGAGACCCAGTACTTC. Protein product: CASSQDPRTGGGETQYF.

The gene calls are TRBV6-2 or TRBV6-3 and TRBJ1-2, with 7 bases identical to TRBD1. The CDR3 totals 12 residues. The J segment lost 4 bases and the V segment lost 5 bases, leaving 1 base of the junction unmatched. CDR1 MNHEY and CDR2 SVGEGT come from the germline V gene. As DNA, the CDR3 is TGTGCCAGCAGTGGGACAGCCTATGGCTACACCTTC. Protein sequence: CASSGTAYGYTF.

V gene TRBV9 combines with J gene TRBJ2-1, with TRBD2 matching 12 bases. This CDR3 has 17 residues. CDR1 is SGDLS, CDR2 YYNGEE, per germline. J lost 8 bases, V lost 4 bases, and 13 bases had no gene match. CDR3: CASSPGLAGYRGHEQFF. In DNA, the CDR3 is TGTGCCAGCAGCCCAGGACTAGCGGGGTACCGAGGGCATGAGCAGTTCTTC.

The chain employs TRBV18 and TRBJ2-7; 7 bases agree with TRBD1. Per germline, CDR1 KGHSH and CDR2 LQKENI. The CDR3 is made up of 16 amino acids. V was pared by 2 bases and J by 2 bases, with 9 bases of the junction left unmatched. The CDR3 loop reads CASSPMVRTGTYEQYF. The CDR3 DNA is TGTGCCAGCTCACCAATGGTACGGACAGGAACCTACGAGCAGTACTTC.

The count of this clone is one. The V and J genes are TRBV7-2 and TRBJ2-7; D is possibly TRBD1 (5 bases). The CDR3 sequence is 13 residues long. V dropped 5 bases and J dropped 13 bases, with 21 bases sitting between them. Germline CDR1 and CDR2: SGHTA and FQGNSA. CDR3 bases: TGTGCCAGCAGCCGAGGCTGGGGCGAAGGTTTTTACTTC. Translating gives CASSRGWGEGFYF. Filled out from reference TRBV7-2 and TRBJ2-7, the complete variable domain reads GAGVSQSPSNKVTEKGKDVELRCDPISGHTALYWYRQSLGQGLEFLIYFQGNSAPDKSGLPSDRFSAERTGGSVSTLTIQRTQQEDSAVYLCASSRGWGEGFYFGPGTRLTVT.

Here the CDR3 DNA reads TGTGCCACCAGCAGAGTCGCGGAGAACACTGAAGCTTTCTTT. Amino acid sequence: CATSRVAENTEAFF. The rearrangement uses TRBV15 and TRBJ1-1; D gene ambiguous. Germline CDR1 is LNHNV and CDR2 is YYDKDF (reference sequence). CDR3 length: 14 residues. V was cut by 1 base and J by 1 base, with 7 bases left in between.